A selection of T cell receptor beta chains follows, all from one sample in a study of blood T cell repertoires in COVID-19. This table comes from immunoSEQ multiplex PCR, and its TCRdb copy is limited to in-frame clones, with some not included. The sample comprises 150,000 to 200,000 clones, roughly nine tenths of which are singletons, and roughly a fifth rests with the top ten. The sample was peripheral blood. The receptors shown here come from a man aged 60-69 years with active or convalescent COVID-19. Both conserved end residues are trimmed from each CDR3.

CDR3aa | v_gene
SARDRREAF | TRBV20-1
ASSRGRQGAGYGYT | TRBV6-6
ASSVKEAF | TRBV10-1
ASMARGAPNNEQF | TRBV6-5
ASSDPRQGSDYEQY | TRBV25-1
ASHQWRRGGYT | TRBV12-3/TRBV12-4
ASRSLYGYT | TRBV4-2
ASSSSTIYRNNEQF | TRBV5-8
ASSREGGYTEAF | TRBV19
ASSSKRGGRTDTQY | TRBV6-6
ASSFLSNYGYT | TRBV12-3/TRBV12-4
ASSLGTGISNQPQH | TRBV5-1
ASSPRAGEAF | TRBV7-8
ASHRGSEQF | TRBV2
ASSLLRLSSGNTIY | TRBV11-2
ASSPWTGGEQF | TRBV7-3
ASSRTGEQY | TRBV5-6
ASSLGQGQVFDEQF | TRBV7-8
ASGLGVYSNQPQH | TRBV12-5
ASSPEGGTYGYT | TRBV5-1
ARKSTGWDT | TRBV7-3
ASSSQGRGYT | TRBV12-3/TRBV12-4
ASSSGGMGNSPLH | TRBV6-5
ASSSVAGGRPEQF | TRBV7-9
ASSFGTGHNQPQH | TRBV28
ASSHHPGRGATEAF | TRBV4-1
ASRAGAKGELF | TRBV2
ASSQRASPWGYT | TRBV3-1/TRBV3-2
ASSPRDTQY | TRBV6-6
ASSLSAGISGNTIY | TRBV5-1
ASSVVQAGDTQY | TRBV9
ATSEDTGRSNEKLF | TRBV24-1
SVETAGSTDTQY | TRBV29-1
SALLQLGHEQY | TRBV29-1
AWSMGDNEKLF | TRBV30
ASNGGRVGPEAF | TRBV2
ASSVGTGMVYEQY | TRBV9
ASSSRETQY | TRBV11-2
ASSQGGTNTGELF | TRBV3-1/TRBV3-2
ASSEGTGGSPLH | TRBV6-1
ASSFQAGEGETQY | TRBV7-2
ASSLKGPSGGNADTQY | TRBV27
ASSTSTGSETQY | TRBV19
ASSGRHRVGKF | TRBV7-9
ASSNRTSVLEQF | TRBV5-1
ASSPLRSGGRGYT | TRBV5-6
ASSQPGGYNEQF | TRBV7-6
ASSQTGSNQPQH | TRBV2
ASSLDGYGSRETQY | TRBV5-1
ASSAGQPNEQF | TRBV19
ASSPGAGGASSYNEQF | TRBV11-2
ATSDAGASRGYT | TRBV24-1
ASSVGFRDNEQF | TRBV9
ASSLGTGYQPQH | TRBV7-2
ASSSSSTDTQY | TRBV9
ASRTGTLNTEAF | TRBV6-5
ASSRLAGGVYNEQF | TRBV2